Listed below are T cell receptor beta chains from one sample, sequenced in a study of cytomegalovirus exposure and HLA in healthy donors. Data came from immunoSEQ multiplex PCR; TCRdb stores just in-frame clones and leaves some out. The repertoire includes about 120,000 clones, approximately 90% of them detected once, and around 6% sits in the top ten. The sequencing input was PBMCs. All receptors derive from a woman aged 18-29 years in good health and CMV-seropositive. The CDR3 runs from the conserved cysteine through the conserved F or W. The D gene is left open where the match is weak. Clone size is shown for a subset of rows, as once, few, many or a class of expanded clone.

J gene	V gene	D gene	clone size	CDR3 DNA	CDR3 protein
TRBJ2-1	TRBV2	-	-	TGTGCCGGTAACCCACCGGGTGGTGGCAATGAGCAGTTCTTC	CAGNPPGGGNEQFF
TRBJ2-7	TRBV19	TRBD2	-	TGTGCCAGTAGCCAGACTAGCGGGGGCCCGAGCTCCTACGAGCAGTACTTC	CASSQTSGGPSSYEQYF
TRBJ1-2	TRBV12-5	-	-	TGTGCTAGTGGTTTGGTGGGGGGTGAGACCTTC	CASGLVGGETF
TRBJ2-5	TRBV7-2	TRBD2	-	TGTGCCGTCCGGGGGGGGAGTCCCCAAGAGACCCAGTACTTC	CAVRGGSPQETQYF
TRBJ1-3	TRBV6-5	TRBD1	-	TGTGCCAGCAGCCTGGACAGGTTCTCTGGAAACACCATATATTTT	CASSLDRFSGNTIYF
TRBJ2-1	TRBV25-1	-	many	TGTGCCAGCAGTGGCCCTCGGGACTTCGCCAATAATGAGCAGTTCTTC	CASSGPRDFANNEQFF
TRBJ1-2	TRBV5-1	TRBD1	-	TGCGCCAGCAGCTTGGACAGGGGAGGCGGCTACACCTTC	CASSLDRGGGYTF
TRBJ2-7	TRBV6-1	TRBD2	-	TGTGCCAGCAGTGATCCTTTAGCGGGGATTTCTACCTCCTACGAGCAGTACTTC	CASSDPLAGISTSYEQYF
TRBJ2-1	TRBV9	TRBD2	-	TGTGCCAGCAGCTCCCGGGCGGGGGGAGGTGAGCAGTTCTTC	CASSSRAGGGEQFF
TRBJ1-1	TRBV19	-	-	TGTGCCAGTAGTATTCCTCAGGGGAACACTGAAGCTTTCTTT	CASSIPQGNTEAFF
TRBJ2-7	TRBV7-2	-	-	TGTGCCAGCAGCCAAAAAGGGGACACTTCCTACGAGCAGTACTTC	CASSQKGDTSYEQYF
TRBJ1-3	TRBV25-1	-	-	TGTGCCAGCAGTTCGCAACTATTAGGAGCCTCTGGAAACACCATATATTTT	CASSSQLLGASGNTIYF
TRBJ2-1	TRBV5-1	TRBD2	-	TGCGCCAGCAGCTTAATAGCGGGCGCTTACAATGAGCAGTTCTTC	CASSLIAGAYNEQFF
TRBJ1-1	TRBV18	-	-	TGTGCCAGCTCACCCTCTCGGGGAGGGACTGAAGCTTTCTTT	CASSPSRGGTEAFF
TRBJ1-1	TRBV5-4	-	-	TGTGCCAGCAGCTTGGGGTTGACAGGGAACACTGAAGCTTTCTTT	CASSLGLTGNTEAFF
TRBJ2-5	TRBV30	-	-	TGTGCCTGGAGTGTTTTTTCACAGGGAGAGACCCAGTACTTC	CAWSVFSQGETQYF
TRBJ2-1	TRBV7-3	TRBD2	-	TGTGCCAGCAGCTTGAGTAGCGGGTCTTACAATGAGCAGTTCTTC	CASSLSSGSYNEQFF
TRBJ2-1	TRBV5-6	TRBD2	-	TGTGCCAGCAGCTTTAAAGGACGGGGGGTAGACAATGAGCAGTTCTTC	CASSFKGRGVDNEQFF
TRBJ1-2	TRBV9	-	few	TGTGCCAGCAGCTCCGACAGTAACTATGGCTACACCTTC	CASSSDSNYGYTF
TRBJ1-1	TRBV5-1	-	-	TGCGCCAGCAGCTTGGATGGCCAGTCTAACACTGAAGCTTTCTTT	CASSLDGQSNTEAFF
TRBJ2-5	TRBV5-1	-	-	TGCGCCAGCAGCCCGGACACCCAAGAGACCCAGTACTTC	CASSPDTQETQYF
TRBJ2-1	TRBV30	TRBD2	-	TGTGCCTGGAGTGTAGGTAGCGGGTACAATGAGCAGTTCTTC	CAWSVGSGYNEQFF
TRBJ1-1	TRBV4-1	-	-	TGCGCCAGCAGCCAGATAAGGACTCCGGATTTGCAAGCTTTCTTT	CASSQIRTPDLQAFF
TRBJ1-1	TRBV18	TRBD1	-	TGTGCCAGCTCAAGGGACAGACGCATGAACACTGAAGCTTTCTTT	CASSRDRRMNTEAFF
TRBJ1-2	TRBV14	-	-	TGTGCCAGCAGCCAAGTCTCGGGGGGACGTGGCTACACCTTC	CASSQVSGGRGYTF
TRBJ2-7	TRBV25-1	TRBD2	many	TGTGCCACCGCGGGAGAGGTAACCTACGAGCAGTACTTC	CATAGEVTYEQYF
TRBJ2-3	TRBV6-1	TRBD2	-	TGTGCCAGCAGTGTTGCGGGGGGCACAGATACGCAGTATTTT	CASSVAGGTDTQYF
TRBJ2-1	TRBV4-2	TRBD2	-	TGTGCCAGCAGCCAAGAAGGGTCGCTAATAGCGGGGGTATACAATGAGCAGTTCTTC	CASSQEGSLIAGVYNEQFF
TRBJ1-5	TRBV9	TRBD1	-	TGTGCCAGCAGCGTAGTGAGGTGGGGGGGACAGGGGGTTCACGGCAATCAGCCCCAGCATTTT	CASSVVRWGGQGVHGNQPQHF
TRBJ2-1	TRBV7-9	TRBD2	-	TGTGCCAGCAGTTACAGCGGGGGGCCAGGTGAGCAGTTCTTC	CASSYSGGPGEQFF
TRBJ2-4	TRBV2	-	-	TGTGCCAGCACCACGGAACAGGGCTTGGGGGCTCGGTTC	CASTTEQGLGARF
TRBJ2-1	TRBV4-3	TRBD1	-	TGCGCCAGCAGCCAAGGGACAGGGGGCTACAATGAGCAGTTCTTC	CASSQGTGGYNEQFF
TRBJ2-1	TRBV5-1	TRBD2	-	TGCGCCAGCAGCTTGGGGGCTAGCGGGTCTGAAGGGAATGAGCAGTTCTTC	CASSLGASGSEGNEQFF
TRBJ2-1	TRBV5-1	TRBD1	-	TGCGCCAGCCGTACGGACAGGGAACCCCTCTATGAGCAGTTCTTC	CASRTDREPLYEQFF
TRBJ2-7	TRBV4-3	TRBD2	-	TGCGCCAGCAGCCACTCTCTAGCGGGAGGTCGCGACGAGCAGTACTTC	CASSHSLAGGRDEQYF
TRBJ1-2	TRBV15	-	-	TGTGCCACCAGCAGAGCCGGACAGAGCTATGGCTACACCTTC	CATSRAGQSYGYTF
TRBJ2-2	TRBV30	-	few	TGTGCCTGGAAAACAGGGAGTCACACCGGGGAGCTGTTTTTT	CAWKTGSHTGELFF
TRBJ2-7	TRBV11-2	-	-	TGTGCCAGCAGCTCGGGCCGGGGTGGGAAGTCCTACGAGCAGTACTTC	CASSSGRGGKSYEQYF
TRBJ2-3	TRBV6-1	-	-	TGTGCCAGCAGTGACTACACAGATACGCAGTATTTT	CASSDYTDTQYF
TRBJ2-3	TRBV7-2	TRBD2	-	TGTGCCAGCAGCACGGGACTAGCGGGAGGTGTGGATACGCAGTATTTT	CASSTGLAGGVDTQYF
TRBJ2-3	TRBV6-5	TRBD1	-	TGTGCCAGCAACGACAGGGGTGGGGCAGATACGCAGTATTTT	CASNDRGGADTQYF